These 2 T cell receptor beta chains were sequenced from one sample in a study of T cells in tuberculosis. Sequencing was performed with immunoSEQ multiplex PCR; in TCRdb, only in-frame clones are kept and a portion is missing. The sample contains 30,000 to 40,000 clones, more than 85% of which appear only once. Time point here: new active TB diagnosis, blood taken before or within 7 days of starting treatment. The specimen comprised PBMCs, sampled at tuberculosis diagnosis. These receptors came from an adult with tuberculosis.

The V call is TRBV11-2, the J call TRBJ2-7, with 7 bases lining up with TRBD1. The CDR3 totals 14 residues. CDR1 is SGHAT, CDR2 FQNNGV, per germline. V trimming: 5 bases; J trimming: 6 bases; junction bases outside the gene matches: 10. DNA of the CDR3: TGTGCCAGCAGCCCAGGACAGGTCCCCTCCGAGCAGTACTTC. Encoded protein: CASSPGQVPSEQYF.

This rearrangement joins TRBV6-5 to TRBJ2-5, with 7 nucleotides matching TRBD1. This CDR3 comprises 15 residues. V lost 4 bases and J lost 2; bases outside the gene matches: 7. Germline values: CDR1 MNHEY, CDR2 SVGAGI. Here the CDR3 DNA reads TGTGCCAGCAGTTCTGGGACAGAAGTACAAGAGACCCAGTACTTC. Encoded protein: CASSSGTEVQETQYF.